The clone carrying this TCR beta chain was picked up a small number of times. Its antigen is currently unknown. Time point denoted: newly diagnosed GD, antithyroid drugs for less than 3 months. PBMC-derived RNA was used for the TCR library. This entry belongs to a study of regulatory T cells in long-lasting Graves disease. Across the whole study: Antithyroid drugs had been taken by newly diagnosed Graves' patients for under 3 months. Study-level points and caveats: TRBV28 was favored in persistent disease, as were TRBJ1-2 and TRBJ2-5. The study found lower TCR diversity in persistent Graves' patients than in newly diagnosed ones.

For TCR beta, libraries came from iRepertoire HTBI primers and Arm-PCR of CDR3 regions. Using its own MiXCR run on the multiplex PCR reads, TCRdb lists one record per CDR3 protein. The data show about 210,000 distinct CDR3 sequences, approximately 18% seen once. The CDR3 runs to 17 residues. V was clipped by 2 bases and J by 3 bases; unmatched bases: 10. The germline V gene encodes CDR1 SGDLS and CDR2 YYNGEE. The sample was also linked to a second study, of T cells in Graves' hyperthyroidism and ophthalmopathy. From that report: Ophthalmopathy prediction by the model preceded onset by a median about 6 months.

This chain joins TRBV9 and TRBJ2-3; 9 nucleotides agree with TRBD1. This TCR was sampled from a woman in her 30s with Graves disease. This sample comprised peripheral blood mononuclear cells (PBMCs), obtained at new diagnosis, from a patient treated with antithyroid drugs. The chain's CDR3 is CASSVFAGTGITDTQYF. The CDR3 bases are TGTGCCAGCAGCGTTTTTGCCGGGACAGGGATAACAGATACGCAGTATTTT. The full variable domain, rest sourced from reference TRBV9 and TRBJ2-3, is DSGVTQTPKHLITATGQRVTLRCSPRSGDLSVYWYQQSLDQGLQFLIQYYNGEERAKGNILERFSAQQFPDLHSELNLSSLELGDSALYFCASSVFAGTGITDTQYFGPGTRLTVL.